This T cell receptor beta chain came from a study of chemoradiotherapy in HPV16-positive cancers. Study-level points and caveats: In HPV16-positive patients, HPV-responsive T-cell expansion tracked better recurrence-free survival. Candidate HPV-specific clones and E7-related TCR motifs grew in tumor during treatment. Functional assays defining HPV-specific T cells used only a couple of HPV16-positive patients.

Trimming took 5 bases from V and 5 from J; bases not matched to a gene: 8. The CDR3 contains 15 residues. The germline CDR1 and CDR2 sequences are LNHDA and SQIVND (reference sequence). Only in-frame clones appear in the TCRdb table, and some are missing; sequencing was by immunoSEQ multiplex PCR. In the table there are tens of thousands of clones, approximately 93% of which are singletons. Samples were taken several times over chemoradiotherapy. As to this clone: The antigen remains undetermined.

This TCR derives from a human donor with HPV-associated anogenital cancer. Sequenced here: blood, sampled from a patient who underwent chemoradiotherapy. The chain has TRBV19 and TRBJ2-3; 9 nucleotides agree with TRBD1. Here the CDR3 reads CASSPGQGRKDTQYF. CDR3 sequence (DNA): TGTGCCAGTAGTCCGGGACAGGGTAGGAAAGATACGCAGTATTTT.